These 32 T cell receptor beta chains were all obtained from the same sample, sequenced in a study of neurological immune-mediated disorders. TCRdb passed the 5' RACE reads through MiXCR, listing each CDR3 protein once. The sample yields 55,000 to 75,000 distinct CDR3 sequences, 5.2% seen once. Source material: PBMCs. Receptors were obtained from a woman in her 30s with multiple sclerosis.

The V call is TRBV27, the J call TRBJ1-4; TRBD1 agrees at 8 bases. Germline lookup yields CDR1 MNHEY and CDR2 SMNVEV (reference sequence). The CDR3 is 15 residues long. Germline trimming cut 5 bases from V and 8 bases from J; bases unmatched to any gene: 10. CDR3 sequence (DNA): TGTGCCAGCAGTCTCGGGACAGGTAATCGGGAAAAACTGTTTTTT. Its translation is CASSLGTGNREKLFF.

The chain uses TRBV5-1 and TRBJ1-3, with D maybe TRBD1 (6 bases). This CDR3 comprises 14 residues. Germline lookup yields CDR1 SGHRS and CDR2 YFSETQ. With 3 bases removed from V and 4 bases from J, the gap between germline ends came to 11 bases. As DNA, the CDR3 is TGCGCCAGCAGCTGGGACACTCGAGGAAACACCATATATTTT. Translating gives CASSWDTRGNTIYF. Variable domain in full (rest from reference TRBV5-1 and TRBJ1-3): KAGVTQTPRYLIKTRGQQVTLSCSPISGHRSVSWYQQTPGQGLQFLFEYFSETQRNKGNFPGRFSGRQFSNSRSEMNVSTLELGDSALYLCASSWDTRGNTIYFGEGSWLTVV.

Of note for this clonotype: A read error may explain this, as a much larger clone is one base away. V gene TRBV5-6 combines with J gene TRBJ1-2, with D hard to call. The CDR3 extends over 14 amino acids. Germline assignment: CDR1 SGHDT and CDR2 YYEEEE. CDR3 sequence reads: CASSLILPSDGFTF. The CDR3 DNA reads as TGTGCCAGCAGCTTGATCCTACCTTCCGATGGCTTCACCTTC. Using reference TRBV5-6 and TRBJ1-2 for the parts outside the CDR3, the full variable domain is DAGVTQSPTHLIKTRGQQVTLRCSPKSGHDTVSWYQQALGQGPQFIFQYYEEEERQRGNFPDRFSGHQFPNYSSELNVNALLLGDSALYLCASSLILPSDGFTFGSGTRLTVV.

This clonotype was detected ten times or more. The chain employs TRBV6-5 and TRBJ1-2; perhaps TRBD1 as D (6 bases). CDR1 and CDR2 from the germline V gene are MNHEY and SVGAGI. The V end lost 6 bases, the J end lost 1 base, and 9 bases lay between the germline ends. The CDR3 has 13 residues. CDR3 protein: CASRSRGNYGYTF. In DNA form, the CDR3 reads TGTGCCAGCAGATCCAGGGGTAACTATGGCTACACCTTC.

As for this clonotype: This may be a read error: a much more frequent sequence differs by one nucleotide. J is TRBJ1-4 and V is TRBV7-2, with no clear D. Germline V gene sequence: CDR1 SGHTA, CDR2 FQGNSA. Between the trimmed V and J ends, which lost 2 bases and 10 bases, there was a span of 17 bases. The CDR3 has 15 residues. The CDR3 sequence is CASSLLQITGRKLFF. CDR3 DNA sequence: TGTGCCAGCAGCTTACTGCAGATTACCGGGAGAAAACTGTTTTTT.

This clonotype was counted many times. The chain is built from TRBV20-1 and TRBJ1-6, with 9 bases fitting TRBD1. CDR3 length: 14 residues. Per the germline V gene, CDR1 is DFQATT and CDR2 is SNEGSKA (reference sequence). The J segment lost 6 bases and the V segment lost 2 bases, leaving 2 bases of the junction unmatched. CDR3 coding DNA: TGCAGTGCTAGAACGGGACAGGGTAATTCACCCCTCCACTTT. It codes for CSARTGQGNSPLHF.

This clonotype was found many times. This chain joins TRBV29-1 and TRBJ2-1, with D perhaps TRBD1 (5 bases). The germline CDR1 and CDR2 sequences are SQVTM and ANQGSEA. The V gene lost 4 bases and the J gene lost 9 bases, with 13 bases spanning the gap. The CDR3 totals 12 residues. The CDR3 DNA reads TGCAGCGTTGGGGGCAGGGCCGCTGAGCAGTTCTTC. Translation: CSVGGRAAEQFF.

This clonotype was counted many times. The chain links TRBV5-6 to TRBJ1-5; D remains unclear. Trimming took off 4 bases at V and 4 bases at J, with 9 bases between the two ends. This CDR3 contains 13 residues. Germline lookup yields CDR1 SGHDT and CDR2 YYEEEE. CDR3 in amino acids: CASSPGTNQPQHF. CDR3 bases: TGTGCCAGCAGCCCGGGAACTAATCAGCCCCAGCATTTT.

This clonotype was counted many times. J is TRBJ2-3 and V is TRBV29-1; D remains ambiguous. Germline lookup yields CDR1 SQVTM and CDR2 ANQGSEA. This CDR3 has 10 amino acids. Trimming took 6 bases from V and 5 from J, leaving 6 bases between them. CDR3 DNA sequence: TGCAGCGTCCCCGTAGATACGCAGTATTTT. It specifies CSVPVDTQYF.

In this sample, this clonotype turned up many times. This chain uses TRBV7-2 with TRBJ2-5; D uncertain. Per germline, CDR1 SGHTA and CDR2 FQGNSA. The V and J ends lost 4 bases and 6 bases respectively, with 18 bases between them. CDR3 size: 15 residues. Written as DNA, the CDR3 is TGTGCCAGCAGCTCCGAGTCTAGGGTAGAGAAGACCCAGTACTTC. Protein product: CASSSESRVEKTQYF.

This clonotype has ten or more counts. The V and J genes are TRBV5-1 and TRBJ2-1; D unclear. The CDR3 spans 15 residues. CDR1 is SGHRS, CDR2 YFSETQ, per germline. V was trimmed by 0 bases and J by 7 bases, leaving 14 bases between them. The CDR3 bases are TGCGCCAGCAGCTTGGCTGGTTCTAGGCAAAATGAGCAGTTCTTC. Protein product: CASSLAGSRQNEQFF. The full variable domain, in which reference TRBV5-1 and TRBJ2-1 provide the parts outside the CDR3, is KAGVTQTPRYLIKTRGQQVTLSCSPISGHRSVSWYQQTPGQGLQFLFEYFSETQRNKGNFPGRFSGRQFSNSRSEMNVSTLELGDSALYLCASSLAGSRQNEQFFGPGTRLTVL.

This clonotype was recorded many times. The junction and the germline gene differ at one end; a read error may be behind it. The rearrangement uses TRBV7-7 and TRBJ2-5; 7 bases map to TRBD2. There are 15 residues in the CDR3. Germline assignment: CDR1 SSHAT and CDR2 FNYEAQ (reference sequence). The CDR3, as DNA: TGTGCTAGCAGCTTAAGCGGGACCCCTGGGGAGACCCAGTACTTC. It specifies CASSLSGTPGETQYF.

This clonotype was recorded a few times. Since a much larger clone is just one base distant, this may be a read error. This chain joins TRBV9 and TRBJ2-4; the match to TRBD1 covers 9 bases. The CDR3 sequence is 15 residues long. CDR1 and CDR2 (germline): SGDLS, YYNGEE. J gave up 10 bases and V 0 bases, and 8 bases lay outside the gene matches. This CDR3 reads CASSVDAGTGKIQYF. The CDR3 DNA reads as TGTGCCAGCAGCGTAGATGCCGGGACAGGGAAAATTCAGTACTTC.

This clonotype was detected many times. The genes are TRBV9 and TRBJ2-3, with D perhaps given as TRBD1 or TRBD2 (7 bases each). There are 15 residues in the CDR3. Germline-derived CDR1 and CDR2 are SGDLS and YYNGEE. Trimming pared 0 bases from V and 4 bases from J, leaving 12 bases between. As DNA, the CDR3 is TGTGCCAGCAGCGTAGCAGCAGGGGGGGCAGATACGCAGTATTTT. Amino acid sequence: CASSVAAGGADTQYF.

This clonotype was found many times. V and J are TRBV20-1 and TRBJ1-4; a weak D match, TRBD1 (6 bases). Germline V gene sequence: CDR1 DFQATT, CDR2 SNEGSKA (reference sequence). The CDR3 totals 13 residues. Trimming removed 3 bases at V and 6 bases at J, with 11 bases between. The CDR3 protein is CSASLPGDEKLFF. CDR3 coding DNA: TGCAGTGCTAGTCTGCCAGGGGATGAAAAACTGTTTTTT.

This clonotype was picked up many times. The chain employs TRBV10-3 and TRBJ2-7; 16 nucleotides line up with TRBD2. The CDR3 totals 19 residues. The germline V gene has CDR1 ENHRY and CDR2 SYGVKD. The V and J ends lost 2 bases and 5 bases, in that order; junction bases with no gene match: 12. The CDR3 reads CAISEAGTSGGAVGNEQYF. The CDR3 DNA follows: TGTGCCATCAGTGAGGCAGGGACTAGCGGGGGGGCCGTGGGAAACGAGCAGTACTTC.

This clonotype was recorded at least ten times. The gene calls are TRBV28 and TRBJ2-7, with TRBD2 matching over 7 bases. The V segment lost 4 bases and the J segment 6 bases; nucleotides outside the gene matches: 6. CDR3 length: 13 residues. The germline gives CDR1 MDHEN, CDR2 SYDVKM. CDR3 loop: CASSSPGRGEQYF. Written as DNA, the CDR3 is TGTGCCAGCAGTTCCCCAGGGAGGGGCGAGCAGTACTTC.

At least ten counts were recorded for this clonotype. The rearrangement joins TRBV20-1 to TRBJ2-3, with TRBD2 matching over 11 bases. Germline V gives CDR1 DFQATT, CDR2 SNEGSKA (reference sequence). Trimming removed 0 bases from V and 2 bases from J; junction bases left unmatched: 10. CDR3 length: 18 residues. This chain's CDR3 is CSARDDQTSGDHTDTQYF. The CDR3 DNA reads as TGCAGTGCTAGAGATGATCAGACTAGCGGGGACCACACAGATACGCAGTATTTT.

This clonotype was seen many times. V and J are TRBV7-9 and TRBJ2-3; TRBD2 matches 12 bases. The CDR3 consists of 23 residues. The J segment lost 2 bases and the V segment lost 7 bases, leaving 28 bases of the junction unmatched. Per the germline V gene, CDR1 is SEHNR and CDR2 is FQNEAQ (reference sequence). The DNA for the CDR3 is TGTGCCAGCAACACCCCCTCGCTGAGGTCTAGCGGGGGGGCCGTCGCGGACACAGATACGCAGTATTTT. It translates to CASNTPSLRSSGGAVADTDTQYF.

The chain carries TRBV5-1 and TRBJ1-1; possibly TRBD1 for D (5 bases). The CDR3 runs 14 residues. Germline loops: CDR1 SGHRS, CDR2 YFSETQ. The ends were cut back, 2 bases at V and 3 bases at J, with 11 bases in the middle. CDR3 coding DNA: TGCGCCAGCAGCTTAGGGACGGGGGACACTGAAGCTTTCTTT. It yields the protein CASSLGTGDTEAFF.

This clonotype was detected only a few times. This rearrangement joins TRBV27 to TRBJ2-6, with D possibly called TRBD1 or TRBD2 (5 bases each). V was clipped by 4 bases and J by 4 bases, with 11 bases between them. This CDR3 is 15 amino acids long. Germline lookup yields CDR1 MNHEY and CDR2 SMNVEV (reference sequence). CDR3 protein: CASSSGLRGANVLTF. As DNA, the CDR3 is TGTGCCAGCAGTTCGGGGCTAAGGGGGGCCAACGTCCTGACTTTC. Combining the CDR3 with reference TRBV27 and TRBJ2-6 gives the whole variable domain EAQVTQNPRYLITVTGKKLTVTCSQNMNHEYMSWYRQDPGLGLRQIYYSMNVEVTDKGDVPEGYKVSRKEKRNFPLILESPSPNQTSLYFCASSSGLRGANVLTFGAGSRLTVL.

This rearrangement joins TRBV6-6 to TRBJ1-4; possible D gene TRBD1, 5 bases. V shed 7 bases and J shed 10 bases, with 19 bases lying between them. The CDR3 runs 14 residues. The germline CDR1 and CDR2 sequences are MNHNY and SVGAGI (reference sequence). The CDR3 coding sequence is TGTGCCAGCACTTTAAAGAGGGACGGAGCAAAACTGTTTTTT. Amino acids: CASTLKRDGAKLFF.

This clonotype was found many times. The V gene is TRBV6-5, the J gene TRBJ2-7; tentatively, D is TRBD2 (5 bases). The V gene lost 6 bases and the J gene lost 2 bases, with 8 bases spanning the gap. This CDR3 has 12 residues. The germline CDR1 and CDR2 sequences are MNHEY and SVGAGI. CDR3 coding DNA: TGTGCCAGCAGCCCCGGGACCTACGAGCAGTACTTC. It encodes CASSPGTYEQYF.

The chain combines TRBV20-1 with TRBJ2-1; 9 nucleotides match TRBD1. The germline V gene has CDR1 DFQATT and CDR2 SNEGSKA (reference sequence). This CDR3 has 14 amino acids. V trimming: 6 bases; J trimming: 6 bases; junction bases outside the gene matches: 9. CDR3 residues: CSAEGTGTGNEQFF. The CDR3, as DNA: TGCAGTGCGGAGGGGACAGGGACGGGCAATGAGCAGTTCTTC.

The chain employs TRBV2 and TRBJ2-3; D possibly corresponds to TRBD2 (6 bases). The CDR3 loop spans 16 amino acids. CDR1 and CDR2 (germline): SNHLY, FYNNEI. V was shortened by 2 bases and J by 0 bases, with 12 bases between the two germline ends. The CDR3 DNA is TGTGCCAGCAGTGAACGGCTCGGGACTAGCACAGATACGCAGTATTTT. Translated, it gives CASSERLGTSTDTQYF.

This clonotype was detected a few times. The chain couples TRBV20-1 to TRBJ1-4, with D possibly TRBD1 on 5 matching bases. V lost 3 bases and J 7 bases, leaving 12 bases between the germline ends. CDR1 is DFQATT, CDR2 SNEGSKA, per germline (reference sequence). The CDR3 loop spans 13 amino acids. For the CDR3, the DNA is TGCAGTGCTAGGAGGGGAAAGGGTGAAAAACTGTTTTTT. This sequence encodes CSARRGKGEKLFF.

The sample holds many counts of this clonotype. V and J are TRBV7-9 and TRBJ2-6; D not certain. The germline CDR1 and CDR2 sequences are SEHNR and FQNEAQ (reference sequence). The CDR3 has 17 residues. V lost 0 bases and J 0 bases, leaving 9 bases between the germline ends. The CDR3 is CASSLASSSSGANVLTF. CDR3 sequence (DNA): TGTGCCAGCAGCTTAGCTAGCAGCTCCTCTGGGGCCAACGTCCTGACTTTC.

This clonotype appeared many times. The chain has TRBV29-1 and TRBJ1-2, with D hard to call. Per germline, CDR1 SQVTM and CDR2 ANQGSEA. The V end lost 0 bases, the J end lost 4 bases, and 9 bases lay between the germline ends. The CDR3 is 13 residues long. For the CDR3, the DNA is TGCAGCGTTGAAGAGGCGGACTCCTATGGCTACACCTTC. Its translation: CSVEEADSYGYTF.

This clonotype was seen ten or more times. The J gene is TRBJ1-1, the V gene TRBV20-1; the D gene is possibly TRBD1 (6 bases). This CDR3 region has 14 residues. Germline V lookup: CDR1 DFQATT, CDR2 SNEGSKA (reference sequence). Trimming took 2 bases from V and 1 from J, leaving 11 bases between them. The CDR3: CSARYMDRNTEAFF. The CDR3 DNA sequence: TGCAGTGCTAGATATATGGACAGGAACACTGAAGCTTTCTTT.

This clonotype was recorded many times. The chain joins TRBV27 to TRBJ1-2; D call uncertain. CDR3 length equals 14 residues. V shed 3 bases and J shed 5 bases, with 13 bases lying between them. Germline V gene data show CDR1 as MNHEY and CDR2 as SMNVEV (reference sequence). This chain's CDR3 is CASSFGPLGYGYTF. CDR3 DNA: TGTGCCAGCAGTTTCGGGCCCCTCGGGTATGGCTACACCTTC.

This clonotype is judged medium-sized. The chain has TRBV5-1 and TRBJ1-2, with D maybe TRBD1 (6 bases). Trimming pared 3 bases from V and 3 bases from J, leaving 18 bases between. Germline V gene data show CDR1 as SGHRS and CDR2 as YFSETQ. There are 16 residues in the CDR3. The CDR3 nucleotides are TGCGCCAGCAGCTCCGGGACACCCTTAGCCTACTATGGCTACACCTTC. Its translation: CASSSGTPLAYYGYTF.

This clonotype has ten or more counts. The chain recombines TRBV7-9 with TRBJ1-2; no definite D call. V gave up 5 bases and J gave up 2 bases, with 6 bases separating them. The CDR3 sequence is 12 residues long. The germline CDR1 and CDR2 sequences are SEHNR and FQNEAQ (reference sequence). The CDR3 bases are TGTGCCAGCAGCCCGGGAAACTATGGCTACACCTTC. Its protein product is CASSPGNYGYTF.